The next 15 T cell receptor beta chains were all read from a single sample in a study of tumour-infiltrating T cells in Burkitt lymphoma. Data came from immunoSEQ multiplex PCR; TCRdb stores just in-frame clones and leaves some out. Of more than 45,000 clones in the sample, 30% to 40% were seen once. Sequenced: tumor tissue. The receptors were gathered from a human donor with Burkitt lymphoma.

This clone has more than one count but fewer than ten. This chain joins TRBV10-3 and TRBJ1-2; 10 nucleotides agree with TRBD1. Germline V gives CDR1 ENHRY, CDR2 SYGVKD. V gave up 6 bases and J gave up 6 bases; unmatched junction bases: 7. The CDR3 runs 14 residues. CDR3 protein: CAISPTGGADGYTF. In DNA form, the CDR3 reads TGTGCCATCAGCCCGACAGGGGGCGCAGATGGCTACACCTTC.

This clone has only a few counts. The chain is built from TRBV5-6 and TRBJ1-2; D call uncertain. V lost 0 bases to trimming and J lost 5 bases, with 14 bases between them. The CDR3 is 15 residues long. The germline CDR1 and CDR2 sequences are SGHDT and YYEEEE. For the CDR3, the DNA is TGTGCCAGCAGCTTGGGGCCGGCTAATACTTATGGCTACACCTTC. The encoded protein is CASSLGPANTYGYTF.

This clone has a handful of counts. The chain combines TRBV7-8 with TRBJ1-4, with D possibly matching TRBD1 (6 bases). The germline V gene encodes CDR1 SGHVS and CDR2 FQNEAQ. Trimming removed 5 bases at V and 8 bases at J, with 18 bases between. This CDR3 region has 15 residues. CDR3 amino acids: CASSPRQAGGEKLFF. CDR3 DNA sequence: TGTGCCAGCAGCCCCCGACAGGCCGGGGGAGAAAAACTGTTTTTT.

The chain couples TRBV6-1 to TRBJ2-7; 9 nucleotides align to TRBD1. The germline gives CDR1 MNHNS, CDR2 SASEGT. This CDR3 comprises 12 residues. With V trimmed by 4 bases and J by 9 bases, 4 bases remained unmatched. The CDR3 reads CASSVDRGRQYF. The CDR3 region has the DNA TGTGCCAGCAGTGTGGACAGGGGTAGGCAGTACTTC.

The genes are TRBV7-7 and TRBJ2-5, with a weak D call TRBD2 (5 bases). V lost 1 base, J lost 4 bases, and 7 bases lay in between. Per the germline V gene, CDR1 is SSHAT and CDR2 is FNYEAQ (reference sequence). The CDR3 is made up of 13 amino acids. CDR3 bases: TGTGCCAGCAGCTTAGATCTAGCAGAGACCCAGTACTTC. Amino acid sequence: CASSLDLAETQYF. Full variable domain (remainder filled in from reference TRBV7-7 and TRBJ2-5): GAGVSQSPRYKVTKRGQDVTLRCDPISSHATLYWYQQALGQGPEFLTYFNYEAQPDKSGLPSDRFSAERPEGSISTLTIQRTEQRDSAMYRCASSLDLAETQYFGPGTRLLVL.

The V gene is TRBV27, the J gene TRBJ1-4, with D uncertain. The CDR3 has 14 residues. CDR1 and CDR2 from the germline V gene are MNHEY and SMNVEV (reference sequence). V was clipped by 6 bases and J by 0 bases, with 8 bases between them. CDR3 sequence (DNA): TGTGCCAGCAGCCCCGCCCCAACTAATGAAAAACTGTTTTTT. It specifies CASSPAPTNEKLFF.

This rearrangement joins TRBV2 to TRBJ2-7, with 7 nucleotides matching TRBD1. J was trimmed by 0 bases and V by 8 bases; bases with no gene match: 7. This CDR3 contains 14 residues. Germline V lookup: CDR1 SNHLY, CDR2 FYNNEI. The CDR3 DNA is TGTGCCAGCGATCCGGGACAGAGCTCCTACGAGCAGTACTTC. Its protein product is CASDPGQSSYEQYF.

This chain connects TRBV5-1 to TRBJ2-2, with D hard to call. CDR3 length equals 14 residues. Trimming pared 4 bases from V and 0 bases from J, leaving 7 bases between. Germline V lookup: CDR1 SGHRS, CDR2 YFSETQ. The CDR3 nucleotides read TGCGCCAGCAGCGCGGTATCGAACACCGGGGAGCTGTTTTTT. Translating it yields CASSAVSNTGELFF.

The J gene is TRBJ1-2, the V gene TRBV7-9, with 7 nucleotides matching TRBD1. V shed 1 base, J shed 4 bases, and the junction held 3 bases outside the gene matches. Germline loops: CDR1 SEHNR, CDR2 FQNEAQ (reference sequence). The CDR3 covers 14 residues. The CDR3 nucleotides are TGTGCCAGCAGCTTAGGGGACAGCATCTATGGCTACACCTTC. Its protein is CASSLGDSIYGYTF.

There are a few counts of this clone. The chain links TRBV5-1 to TRBJ2-5; the D gene is possibly TRBD1 (5 bases). The CDR3 covers 14 residues. V lost 2 bases and J 5 bases, leaving 13 bases between the germline ends. The germline gives CDR1 SGHRS, CDR2 YFSETQ. The CDR3 loop reads CASSFGRGFETQYF. Here the CDR3 DNA reads TGCGCCAGCAGCTTTGGTAGGGGTTTCGAGACCCAGTACTTC.

The rearrangement links TRBV30 to TRBJ1-1; D perhaps matches TRBD1 (6 bases). CDR1 is GTSNPN, CDR2 SVGIG, per germline (reference sequence). Trimming stripped 2 bases from V and 0 bases from J, with 7 bases between. The CDR3 extends over 13 amino acids. This chain's CDR3 is CAWSQGMNTEAFF. The DNA of the CDR3 is TGTGCCTGGAGTCAGGGGATGAACACTGAAGCTTTCTTT.

This clone was counted between two and nine times. This rearrangement joins TRBV6-6 to TRBJ2-1, with D possibly being TRBD1 (6 bases). The CDR3 totals 16 residues. Trimming cost V 2 bases and J 6 bases, with 17 bases left between them. CDR1 is MNHNY, CDR2 SVGAGI, per germline (reference sequence). CDR3 bases: TGTGCCAGCAGTTACAGAGGGGGTCCTACTTTCAATGAGCAGTTCTTC. It translates to CASSYRGGPTFNEQFF.

This clone came up a few times. The junction does not match germline at one end; this may be a read error. V gene TRBV4-3 combines with J gene TRBJ2-7, with D tentatively TRBD1 or TRBD2 (6 bases each). The germline gives CDR1 LGHNA, CDR2 YSLEER. CDR3 length equals 14 residues. CDR3 DNA sequence: TGCGCCAGCAGCCACCAAAAGGGGGGCCCGGGGGAAGACTTC. This gives the protein CASSHQKGGPGEDF.

The chain combines TRBV6-5 with TRBJ2-5; possibly TRBD1 or TRBD2 for D (5 bases each). CDR1 MNHEY and CDR2 SVGAGI come from the germline V gene. The CDR3 contains 15 residues. V was cut by 7 bases and J by 2 bases, with 17 bases left in between. CDR3 in amino acids: CASTTTGTGQETQYF. The CDR3 DNA sequence: TGTGCCAGCACTACAACGGGAACAGGACAAGAGACCCAGTACTTC.

This chain joins TRBV7-2 and TRBJ1-1, with TRBD1 matching 8 bases. After removal of 2 bases from V and 4 bases from J, the junction contained 6 bases not matched to a gene. CDR3 length equals 15 residues. The germline CDR1 and CDR2 sequences are SGHTA and FQGNSA. The CDR3 protein is CASSLQGARGTEAFF. The CDR3 DNA sequence: TGTGCCAGCAGCTTACAGGGGGCGCGCGGCACTGAAGCTTTCTTT. Variable domain in full (rest from reference TRBV7-2 and TRBJ1-1): GAGVSQSPSNKVTEKGKDVELRCDPISGHTALYWYRQSLGQGLEFLIYFQGNSAPDKSGLPSDRFSAERTGGSVSTLTIQRTQQEDSAVYLCASSLQGARGTEAFFGQGTRLTVV.